Listed here is a single T cell receptor beta chain. Sequence at one end of the junction differs from germline and may be a read error. The same CDR3 is also encoded by other DNA sequences in this sample. The V gene's germline CDR1 is SGHRS and CDR2 YFSETQ. The CDR3 consists of 13 residues. Measured with immunoSEQ multiplex PCR; TCRdb has only the in-frame clones, and not every one. The sample has 2 million to 2.5 million clones; about nine tenths are singletons. The data derive from a study of shared clonotypes between healthy human individuals. Input material: naive CD4+ T cells from PBMCs. Subset given: CD45RA+ positively selected. This sequence originates from a man aged 18 to 35 in good health. Some clones in this sample may be carry-over from other donors' samples. The V gene is TRBV5-1, the J gene TRBJ2-5, with D perhaps TRBD1 (7 bases). The CDR3 region has the DNA TGCGCCAGCAGTTTGGAGGGGGCAGAGACCCAGTACTTC. This codes for CASSLEGAETQYF.